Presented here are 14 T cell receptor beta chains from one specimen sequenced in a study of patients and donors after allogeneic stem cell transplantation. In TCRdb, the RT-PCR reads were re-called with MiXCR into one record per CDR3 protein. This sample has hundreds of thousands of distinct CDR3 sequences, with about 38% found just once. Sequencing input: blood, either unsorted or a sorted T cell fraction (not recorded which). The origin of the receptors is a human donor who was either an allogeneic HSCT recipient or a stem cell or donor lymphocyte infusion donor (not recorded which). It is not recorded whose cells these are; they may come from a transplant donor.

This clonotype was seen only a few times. The CDR3 bases are TGCAGCGTTGAGGGTTTACCCTATGGCTACACCTTC. Amino acids: CSVEGLPYGYTF. The V gene is TRBV29-1, the J gene TRBJ1-2, with D unclear. Trimming pared 3 bases from V and 4 bases from J, leaving 9 bases between. This CDR3 spans 12 amino acids. Germline lookup yields CDR1 SQVTM and CDR2 ANQGSEA.

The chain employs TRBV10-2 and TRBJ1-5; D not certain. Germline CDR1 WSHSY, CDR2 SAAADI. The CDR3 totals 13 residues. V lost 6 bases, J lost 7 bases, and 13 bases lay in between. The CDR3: CASRSGPGQPQHF. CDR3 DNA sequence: TGCGCCAGCAGATCCGGTCCGGGGCAGCCCCAGCATTTT.

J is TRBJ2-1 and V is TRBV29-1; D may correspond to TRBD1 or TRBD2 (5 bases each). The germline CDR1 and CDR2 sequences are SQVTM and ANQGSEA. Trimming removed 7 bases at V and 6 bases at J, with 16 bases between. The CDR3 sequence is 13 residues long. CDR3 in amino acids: CSATLGTFNEQFF. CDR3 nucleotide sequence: TGCAGCGCAACCCTGGGGACCTTCAATGAGCAGTTCTTC.

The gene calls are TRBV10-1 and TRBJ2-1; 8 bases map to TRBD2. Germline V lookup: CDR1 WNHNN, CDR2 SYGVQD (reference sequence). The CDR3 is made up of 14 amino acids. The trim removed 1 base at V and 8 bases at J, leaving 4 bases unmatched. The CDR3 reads CASSEFSGGYEQFF. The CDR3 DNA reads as TGCGCCAGCAGTGAGTTCAGCGGGGGCTATGAGCAGTTCTTC.

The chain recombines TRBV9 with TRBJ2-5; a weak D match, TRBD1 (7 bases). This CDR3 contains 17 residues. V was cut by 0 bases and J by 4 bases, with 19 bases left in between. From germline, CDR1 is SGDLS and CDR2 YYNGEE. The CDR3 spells CASSVEGDWRGRETQYF. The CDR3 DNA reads TGTGCCAGCAGCGTAGAAGGCGACTGGAGGGGGCGAGAGACCCAGTACTTC.

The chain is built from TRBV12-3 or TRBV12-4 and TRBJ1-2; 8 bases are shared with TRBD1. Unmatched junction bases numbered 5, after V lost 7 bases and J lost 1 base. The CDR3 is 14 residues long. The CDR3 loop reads CASNHRGNNYGYTF. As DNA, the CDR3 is TGTGCCAGCAACCACAGGGGGAATAACTATGGCTACACCTTC.

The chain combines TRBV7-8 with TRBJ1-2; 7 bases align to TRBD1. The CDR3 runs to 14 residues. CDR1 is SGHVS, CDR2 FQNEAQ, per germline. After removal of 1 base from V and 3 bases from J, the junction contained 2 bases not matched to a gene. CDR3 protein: CASSLGGGDYGYTF. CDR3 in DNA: TGTGCCAGCAGCTTAGGAGGGGGCGACTATGGCTACACCTTC.

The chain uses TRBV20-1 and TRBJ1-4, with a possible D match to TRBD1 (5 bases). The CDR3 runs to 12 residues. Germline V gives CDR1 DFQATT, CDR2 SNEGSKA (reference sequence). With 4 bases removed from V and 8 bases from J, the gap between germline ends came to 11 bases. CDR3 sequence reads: CSATVRGEKLFF. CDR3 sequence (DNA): TGCAGTGCTACAGTAAGGGGCGAAAAACTGTTTTTT.

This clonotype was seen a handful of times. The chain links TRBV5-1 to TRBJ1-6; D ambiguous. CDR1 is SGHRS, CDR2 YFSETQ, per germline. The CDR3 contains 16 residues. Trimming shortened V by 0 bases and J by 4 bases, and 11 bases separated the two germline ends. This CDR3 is CASSLDQPVYNSPLHF. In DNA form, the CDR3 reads TGCGCCAGCAGCTTGGATCAGCCGGTATATAATTCACCCCTCCACTTT.

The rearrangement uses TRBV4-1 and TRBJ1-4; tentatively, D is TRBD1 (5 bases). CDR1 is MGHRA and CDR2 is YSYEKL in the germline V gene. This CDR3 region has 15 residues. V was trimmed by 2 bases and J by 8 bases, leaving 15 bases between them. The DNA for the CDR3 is TGCGCCAGCAGCCAAAGGGCAGGGTGGGACGAAAAACTGTTTTTT. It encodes CASSQRAGWDEKLFF.

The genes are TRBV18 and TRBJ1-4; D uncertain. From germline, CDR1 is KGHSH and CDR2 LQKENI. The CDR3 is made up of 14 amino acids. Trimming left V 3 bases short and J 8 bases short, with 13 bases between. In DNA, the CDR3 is TGTGCCAGCTCACCGGTTCGGCCCAGAGAAAAACTGTTTTTT. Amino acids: CASSPVRPREKLFF.

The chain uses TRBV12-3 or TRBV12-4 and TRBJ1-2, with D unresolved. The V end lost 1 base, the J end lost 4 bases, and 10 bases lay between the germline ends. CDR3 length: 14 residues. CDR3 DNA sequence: TGTGCCAGCAGTTTAGGGGCAGGACTCTATGGCTACACCTTC. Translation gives CASSLGAGLYGYTF.

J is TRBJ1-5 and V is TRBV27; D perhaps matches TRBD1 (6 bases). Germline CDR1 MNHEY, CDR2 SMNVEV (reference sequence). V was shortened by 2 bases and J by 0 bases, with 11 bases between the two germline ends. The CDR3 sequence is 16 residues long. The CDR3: CASSLSGGHSNQPQHF. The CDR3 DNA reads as TGTGCCAGCAGTTTAAGTGGGGGCCATAGCAATCAGCCCCAGCATTTT.

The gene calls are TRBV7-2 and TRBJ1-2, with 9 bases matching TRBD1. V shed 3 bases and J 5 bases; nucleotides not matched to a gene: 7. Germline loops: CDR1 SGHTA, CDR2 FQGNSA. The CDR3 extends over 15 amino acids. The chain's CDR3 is CASSLGQGGRYGYTF. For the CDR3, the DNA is TGTGCCAGCAGCTTGGGACAGGGTGGGAGGTATGGCTACACCTTC.